This T cell receptor (beta chain) was sequenced in a study of T cell repertoires in cytomegalovirus infection. CDR1 and CDR2 from the germline V gene are SGHTA and FQGNSA. The CDR3 has 12 residues. A remark on this clonotype: Its specificity is unknown. This may come from a read error, since a much larger clone is one base off.

TCRdb fed the reads into MiXCR, producing one record per CDR3 protein. The sample lists about 920,000 distinct CDR3 sequences; 25% to 40% were seen once. The chain combines TRBV7-2 with TRBJ1-2; 9 bases align to TRBD1. The material sequenced was cultured CD8+ T cells from PBMCs, taken from culture after CMV antigen stimulation. The receptor's source is a human donor in good health (CMV status not recorded). Some clones in this sample may be carry-over from other donors' samples. In DNA form, the CDR3 reads TGTGTCGGGCGGGACAGGGTCAATGGCTACACCTTC. Its translation: CVGRDRVNGYTF.